This TCR beta chain came from a study of control samples from healthy donors and cancer patients. The assay was immunoSEQ multiplex PCR, and TCRdb's table has in-frame clones only and misses some. The sample shows under 150,000 clones, around 86% of them seen only once. Trimming left V 4 bases short and J 4 bases short, with 19 bases between. Looked up from germline, CDR1 is WSHSY and CDR2 is SAAADI. The CDR3 consists of 16 residues. The chain couples TRBV10-2 to TRBJ1-1; tentatively, D is TRBD1 (5 bases). Sequences were obtained from blood. The TCR originated in a man aged 35-49 years in good health. The CDR3, as DNA: TGCGCCAGCAGTGCGAGGTGGGGGACGGTGGGCACTGAAGCTTTCTTT. The encoded protein is CASSARWGTVGTEAFF.